Listed here are 12 T cell receptor beta chains from one sample, sequenced in a study of monozygotic twins with cystic fibrosis. TCRdb's copy holds only in-frame clones and misses some; the assay was immunoSEQ multiplex PCR. The sample lists 30,000 to 40,000 clones, about nine tenths occurring once. Sequencing was carried out using blood. The receptors were gathered from a boy between 2 and 10 years old with cystic fibrosis.

This chain uses TRBV19 with TRBJ2-1; D ambiguous. This CDR3 spans 11 amino acids. CDR1 is LNHDA and CDR2 is SQIVND in the germline V gene (reference sequence). The V end was cut by 8 bases, the J end by 5 bases, with 7 bases between. CDR3: CASLDHNEQFF. CDR3 bases: TGTGCCAGTCTTGATCACAATGAGCAGTTCTTC. Full variable domain (missing parts from reference TRBV19 and TRBJ2-1): DGGITQSPKYLFRKEGQNVTLSCEQNLNHDAMYWYRQDPGQGLRLIYYSQIVNDFQKGDIAEGYSVSREKKESFPLTVTSAQKNPTAFYLCASLDHNEQFFGPGTRLTVL.

The V gene is TRBV6-1, the J gene TRBJ1-4; no clear D gene. The CDR3 spans 14 residues. Germline values: CDR1 MNHNS, CDR2 SASEGT. V was clipped by 5 bases and J by 2 bases, with 9 bases between them. This CDR3 reads CASSPRRTNEKLFF. The DNA of the CDR3 is TGTGCCAGCAGTCCCCGGCGTACTAATGAAAAACTGTTTTTT.

The CDR3 region is CASSTRTGEGVYNSPLHF. The CDR3 bases are TGTGCCAGCAGCACCCGGACAGGGGAGGGGGTATATAATTCACCCCTCCACTTT. The chain has TRBV7-2 and TRBJ1-6; TRBD1 matches at 9 bases. Losses at the gene ends were 5 bases for V and 4 bases for J; bases not matched to a gene: 12. CDR1 and CDR2 (germline): SGHTA, FQGNSA. The length of the CDR3 is 18 residues.

The chain has TRBV9 and TRBJ2-1; D unresolved. Germline CDR1 reads SGDLS; CDR2 reads YYNGEE. CDR3 length: 12 amino acids. The V and J ends lost 4 bases and 7 bases respectively, with 9 bases between them. Written as DNA, the CDR3 is TGTGCCAGCAGCTCCAGACTTAATGAGCAGTTCTTC. Its protein is CASSSRLNEQFF.

This rearrangement joins TRBV5-1 to TRBJ2-5; 7 nucleotides align to TRBD1. This CDR3 is 15 amino acids long. Germline V gives CDR1 SGHRS, CDR2 YFSETQ. Germline trimming cut 4 bases from V and 2 bases from J; bases unmatched to any gene: 8. This chain's CDR3 is CASSPLTGQQETQYF. The CDR3 region has the DNA TGCGCCAGCAGCCCGTTAACGGGACAGCAAGAGACCCAGTACTTC.

V and J are TRBV10-2 and TRBJ2-2, with D possibly matching TRBD1 (6 bases). CDR3 length: 14 amino acids. The V gene lost 7 bases and the J gene lost 1 base, with 10 bases spanning the gap. Germline loops: CDR1 WSHSY, CDR2 SAAADI. CDR3 residues: CASILDRNTGELFF. The CDR3 DNA reads as TGCGCCAGCATCCTGGACAGGAACACCGGGGAGCTGTTTTTT.

This clone was recorded a few times. CDR3 sequence reads: CASSWVGTGELFF. The CDR3 DNA follows: TGTGCCAGCAGCTGGGTGGGCACCGGGGAGCTGTTTTTT. This chain connects TRBV7-9 to TRBJ2-2, with unresolved D. Germline V gene data show CDR1 as SEHNR and CDR2 as FQNEAQ (reference sequence). The ends were cut back, 4 bases at V and 4 bases at J, with 7 bases in the middle. The CDR3 sequence is 13 residues long.

The chain carries TRBV14 and TRBJ1-2; 12 bases agree with TRBD1. CDR1 SGHDN and CDR2 FVKESK come from the germline V gene. V lost 0 bases and J lost 4; bases outside the gene matches: 3. The CDR3 covers 16 residues. CDR3 protein: CASSQDRDRGLYGYTF. The CDR3 nucleotides read TGTGCCAGCAGCCAAGATCGGGACAGGGGGCTCTATGGCTACACCTTC. The whole variable domain, remainder taken from reference TRBV14 and TRBJ1-2, is EAGVTQFPSHSVIEKGQTVTLRCDPISGHDNLYWYRRVMGKEIKFLLHFVKESKQDESGMPNNRFLAERTGGTYSTLKVQPAELEDSGVYFCASSQDRDRGLYGYTFGSGTRLTVV.

V gene TRBV19 combines with J gene TRBJ1-3; 9 positions match TRBD1. The CDR3 spans 16 residues. The trim removed 4 bases at V and 6 bases at J, leaving 10 bases unmatched. From germline, CDR1 is LNHDA and CDR2 SQIVND (reference sequence). The chain's CDR3 is CASSTANRDRVNTIYF. CDR3 nucleotide sequence: TGTGCCAGTAGTACCGCGAACCGGGACAGGGTAAACACCATATATTTT.

This clone was detected once. V is TRBV27 and J is TRBJ1-5; maybe TRBD1 (5 bases). V was cut by 4 bases and J by 6 bases, with 10 bases left in between. Germline V gene lookup returns CDR1 MNHEY and CDR2 SMNVEV (reference sequence). This CDR3 has 13 amino acids. In DNA, the CDR3 is TGTGCCAGCAGTTCAGGGTGGAGTCAGCCCCAGCATTTT. This translates into CASSSGWSQPQHF.

The V call is TRBV5-8, the J call TRBJ2-1, with 8 positions matching TRBD1. The junction had 3 bases not matched to a gene; V was cut back by 0 bases and J by 4 bases. Germline V CDR1 and CDR2: SGHTS, YDEGEE. The CDR3 contains 15 residues. This CDR3 reads CASSLGQGAYNEQFF. The CDR3 DNA follows: TGTGCCAGCAGCTTGGGGCAGGGGGCTTACAATGAGCAGTTCTTC.

V and J are TRBV7-2 and TRBJ2-3; 7 bases map to TRBD1. With V trimmed by 5 bases and J by 0 bases, 14 bases remained unmatched. Germline values: CDR1 SGHTA, CDR2 FQGNSA. The CDR3 has 18 residues. The CDR3 sequence: CASSPMGMGQPSTDTQYF. CDR3 nucleotides: TGTGCCAGCAGCCCCATGGGGATGGGACAGCCAAGCACAGATACGCAGTATTTT. The full variable domain, with the rest looked up from reference TRBV7-2 and TRBJ2-3, is GAGVSQSPSNKVTEKGKDVELRCDPISGHTALYWYRQSLGQGLEFLIYFQGNSAPDKSGLPSDRFSAERTGGSVSTLTIQRTQQEDSAVYLCASSPMGMGQPSTDTQYFGPGTRLTVL.